This TCR beta chain was identified during a study of OX40 agonist ivuxolimab in advanced cancers. The germline V and J ends were trimmed by 0 bases and 10 bases, with 11 bases remaining between them. Germline-derived CDR1 and CDR2 are SGHDT and YYEEEE. CDR3 length: 13 residues. Here immunoSEQ multiplex PCR was the method, and the copy in TCRdb shows in-frame clones only, minus some. The sample lists nearly 80,000 clones, roughly 86% seen once, with roughly 25% in the top ten. Note on this clone: Antigen unknown.

Study-level points and caveats: At doses 0.1 to 3.0 mg/kg, CD4+ and CD8+ clones expanded.

This chain links TRBV5-6 with TRBJ1-5; no definite D call. The clonotype was recovered from an adult with an advanced solid tumor such as melanoma, head and neck, liver or kidney cancer. Source: CD4+ or CD8+ T cells sorted from blood, taken in a trial of the OX40 agonist ivuxolimab. The CDR3 bases are TGTGCCAGCAGCTTGGACATGGTCGGCCCCCAGCATTTT. It yields the protein CASSLDMVGPQHF.